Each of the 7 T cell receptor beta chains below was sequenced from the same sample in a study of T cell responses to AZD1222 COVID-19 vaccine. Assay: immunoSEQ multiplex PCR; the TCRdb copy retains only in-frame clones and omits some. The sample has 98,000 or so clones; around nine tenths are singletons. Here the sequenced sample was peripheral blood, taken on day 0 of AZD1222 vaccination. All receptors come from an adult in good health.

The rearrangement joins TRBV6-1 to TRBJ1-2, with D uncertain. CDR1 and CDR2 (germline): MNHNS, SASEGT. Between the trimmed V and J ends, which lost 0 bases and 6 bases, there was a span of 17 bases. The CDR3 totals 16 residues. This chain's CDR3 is CASSEAPPIGGDGYTF. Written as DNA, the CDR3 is TGTGCCAGCAGTGAAGCGCCTCCAATCGGAGGAGATGGCTACACCTTC.

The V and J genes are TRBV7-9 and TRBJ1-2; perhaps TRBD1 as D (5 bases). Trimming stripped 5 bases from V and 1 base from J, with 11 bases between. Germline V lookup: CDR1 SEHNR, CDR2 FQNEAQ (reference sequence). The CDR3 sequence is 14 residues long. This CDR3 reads CASSPGGLNYGYTF. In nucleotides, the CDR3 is TGTGCCAGCAGCCCCGGGGGACTTAACTATGGCTACACCTTC.

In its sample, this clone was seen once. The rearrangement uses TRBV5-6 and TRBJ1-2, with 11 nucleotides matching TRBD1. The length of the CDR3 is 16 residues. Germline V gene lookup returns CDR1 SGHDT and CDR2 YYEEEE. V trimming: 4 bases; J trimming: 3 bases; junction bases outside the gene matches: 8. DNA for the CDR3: TGTGCCAGCAGCCCCCCGGGGACAGGGGGGTACTATGGCTACACCTTC. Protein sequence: CASSPPGTGGYYGYTF.

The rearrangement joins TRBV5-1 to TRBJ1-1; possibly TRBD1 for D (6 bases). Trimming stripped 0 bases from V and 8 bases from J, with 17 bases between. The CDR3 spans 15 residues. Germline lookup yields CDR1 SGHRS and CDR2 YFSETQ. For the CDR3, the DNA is TGCGCCAGCAGCTTGGACGGGACACCTAAGGCCGAAGCTTTCTTT. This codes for CASSLDGTPKAEAFF. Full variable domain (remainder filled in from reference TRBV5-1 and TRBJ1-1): KAGVTQTPRYLIKTRGQQVTLSCSPISGHRSVSWYQQTPGQGLQFLFEYFSETQRNKGNFPGRFSGRQFSNSRSEMNVSTLELGDSALYLCASSLDGTPKAEAFFGQGTRLTVV.

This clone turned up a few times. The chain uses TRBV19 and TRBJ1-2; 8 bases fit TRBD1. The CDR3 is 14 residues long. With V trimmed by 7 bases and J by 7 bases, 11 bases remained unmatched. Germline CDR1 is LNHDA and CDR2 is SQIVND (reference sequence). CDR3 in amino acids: CASKAGGPFSGYTF. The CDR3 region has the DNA TGTGCCAGTAAGGCAGGGGGCCCATTCTCTGGCTACACCTTC.

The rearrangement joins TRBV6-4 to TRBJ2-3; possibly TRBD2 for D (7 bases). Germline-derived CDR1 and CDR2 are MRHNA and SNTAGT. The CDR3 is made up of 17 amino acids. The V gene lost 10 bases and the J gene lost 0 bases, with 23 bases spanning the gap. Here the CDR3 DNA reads TGTGCCACCCGTGGGGGGGGGCCGAAGACTAGCACAGATACGCAGTATTTT. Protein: CATRGGGPKTSTDTQYF.

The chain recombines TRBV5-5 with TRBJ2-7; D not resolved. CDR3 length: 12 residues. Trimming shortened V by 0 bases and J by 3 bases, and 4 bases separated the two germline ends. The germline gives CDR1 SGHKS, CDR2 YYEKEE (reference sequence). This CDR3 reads CASSLGFYEQYF. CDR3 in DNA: TGTGCCAGCAGCTTGGGATTCTACGAGCAGTACTTC.